This paragraph covers one T cell receptor (beta chain) sequence. The sample is drawn from a study of PD-L1 blockade in urothelial cancer. Across the study: Bladder-origin urothelial cancer in males described most of the roughly 30 patients.

Measured with immunoSEQ multiplex PCR; TCRdb has only the in-frame clones, and not every one. The sample yields approximately 70,000 clones, about 88% seen once. This CDR3 comprises 19 residues. CDR1 is LNHNV, CDR2 YYDKDF, per germline (reference sequence). With V trimmed by 0 bases and J by 5 bases, 18 bases remained unmatched. Sequencing was performed on PBMCs, taken around atezolizumab (anti-PD-L1) treatment. The source is a man aged 55-75 years with urothelial cancer. J is TRBJ1-1 and V is TRBV15, with 7 bases identical to TRBD1. CDR3 residues: CATSRDIRQQGLEGTEAFF. The CDR3 DNA follows: TGTGCCACCAGCAGAGATATCCGGCAACAGGGGTTGGAGGGGACTGAAGCTTTCTTT.